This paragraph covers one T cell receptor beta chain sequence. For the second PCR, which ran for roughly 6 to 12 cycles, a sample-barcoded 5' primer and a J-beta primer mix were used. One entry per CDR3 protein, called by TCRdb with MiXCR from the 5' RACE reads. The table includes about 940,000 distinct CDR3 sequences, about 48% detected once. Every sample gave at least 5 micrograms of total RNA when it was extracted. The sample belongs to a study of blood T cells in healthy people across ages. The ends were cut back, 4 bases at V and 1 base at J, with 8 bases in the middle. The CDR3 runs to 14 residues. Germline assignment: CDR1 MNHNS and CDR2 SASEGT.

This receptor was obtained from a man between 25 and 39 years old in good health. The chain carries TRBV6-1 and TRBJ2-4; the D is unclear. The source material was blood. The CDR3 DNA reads TGTGCCAGCAGTGTTTACGCGGCCAAAAACATTCAGTACTTC. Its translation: CASSVYAAKNIQYF.